This T cell receptor beta chain was captured in a study of OX40 agonist ivuxolimab in advanced cancers. The CDR3 length is 13 residues. With V trimmed by 6 bases and J by 9 bases, 10 bases remained unmatched. Looked up from germline, CDR1 is MDHEN and CDR2 is SYDVKM. Only in-frame clones appear in the TCRdb table, and some are missing; sequencing was by immunoSEQ multiplex PCR. The data show under 95,000 clones, roughly 87% seen once. The source material was CD4+ or CD8+ T cells sorted from blood, sampled in a trial of the OX40 agonist ivuxolimab. The V and J genes are TRBV28 and TRBJ2-7; 8 positions match TRBD1. The source is an adult with an advanced solid tumor such as melanoma, head and neck, liver or kidney cancer. This CDR3 reads CASRPPGQAVQYF. The CDR3 DNA follows: TGTGCCAGCAGACCACCGGGACAGGCCGTGCAGTACTTC.